This record covers a single T cell receptor (beta chain). Germline loops: CDR1 LNHDA, CDR2 SQIVND (reference sequence). The trim removed 6 bases at V and 5 bases at J, leaving 12 bases unmatched. The CDR3 has 16 residues. Sequencing used immunoSEQ multiplex PCR; TCRdb keeps in-frame clones, though not all of them. Here the sample spans roughly 68,000 clones, 70% to 85% being singletons. This entry is derived from a study of blood T cell repertoires in COVID-19. The chain is built from TRBV19 and TRBJ2-3; 9 positions match TRBD1. The TCR originated in a man older than 75 with active COVID-19. The sequenced material came from peripheral blood. Here the CDR3 DNA reads TGTGCCAGTAGCCCGCTGGGACAGGGACGAAGAGATACGCAGTATTTT. This codes for CASSPLGQGRRDTQYF.